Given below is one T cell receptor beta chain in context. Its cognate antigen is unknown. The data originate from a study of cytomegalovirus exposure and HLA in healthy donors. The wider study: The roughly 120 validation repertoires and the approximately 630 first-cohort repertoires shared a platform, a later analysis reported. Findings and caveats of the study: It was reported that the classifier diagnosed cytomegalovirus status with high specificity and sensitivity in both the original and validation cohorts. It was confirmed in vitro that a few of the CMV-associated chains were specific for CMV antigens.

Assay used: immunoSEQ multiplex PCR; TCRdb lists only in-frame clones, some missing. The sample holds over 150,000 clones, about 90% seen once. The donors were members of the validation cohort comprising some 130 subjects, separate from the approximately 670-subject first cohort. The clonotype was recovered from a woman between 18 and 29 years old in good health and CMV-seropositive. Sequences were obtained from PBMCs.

The CDR3 loop is CASSLRRGGQETQYF. CDR3 bases: TGTGCCAGCAGCTTGCGTAGGGGTGGACAAGAGACCCAGTACTTC. The chain recombines TRBV5-4 with TRBJ2-5; TRBD1 is a possible D gene (5 bases). Looked up from germline, CDR1 is SGHNT and CDR2 is YYREEE (reference sequence). The V and J ends lost 1 base and 2 bases respectively, with 12 bases between them. The length of the CDR3 is 15 residues.